The 18 T cell receptor beta chains given below trace back to one sample, sequenced in a study of blood T cell repertoires in COVID-19. Sequencing was performed with immunoSEQ multiplex PCR; in TCRdb, only in-frame clones are kept and a portion is missing. The data contain more than 110,000 clones, around 81% of them seen just once; the ten biggest clones take up around 8.6%. Sequencing was performed on peripheral blood. The receptor set was obtained from a human donor in a cohort sampled during active COVID-19.

The rearrangement joins TRBV5-3 to TRBJ2-5; D is unclear. TRBV5-3 is an ORF; its function is uncertain. The V gene lost 4 bases and the J gene lost 5 bases, with 9 bases spanning the gap. The CDR3 loop spans 12 amino acids. The chain's CDR3 is CARSRGGETQYF. The CDR3 DNA follows: TGTGCCAGAAGCCGCGGTGGGGAGACCCAGTACTTC.

The chain carries TRBV19 and TRBJ2-3; D might be TRBD1 (6 bases). The germline gives CDR1 LNHDA, CDR2 SQIVND (reference sequence). Trimming cost V 2 bases and J 0 bases, with 12 bases left between them. The CDR3 length is 16 residues. The CDR3 reads CASSISGQLSTDTQYF. The CDR3 DNA is TGTGCCAGTAGTATATCCGGACAGCTAAGCACAGATACGCAGTATTTT. Complete variable domain (other parts from reference TRBV19 and TRBJ2-3): DGGITQSPKYLFRKEGQNVTLSCEQNLNHDAMYWYRQDPGQGLRLIYYSQIVNDFQKGDIAEGYSVSREKKESFPLTVTSAQKNPTAFYLCASSISGQLSTDTQYFGPGTRLTVL.

A few counts support this clone. The rearrangement joins TRBV9 to TRBJ2-7; 9 bases map to TRBD2. This CDR3 contains 16 residues. CDR1 and CDR2 from the germline V gene are SGDLS and YYNGEE. V was clipped by 2 bases and J by 2 bases; unmatched bases: 8. The DNA for the CDR3 is TGTGCCAGCAGCGTTGGTAGCGGGGGAACAACCTACGAGCAGTACTTC. This sequence encodes CASSVGSGGTTYEQYF.

The J gene is TRBJ2-5, the V gene TRBV7-8; 8 nucleotides match TRBD2. This CDR3 has 14 residues. Per the germline V gene, CDR1 is SGHVS and CDR2 is FQNEAQ. V shed 3 bases and J 5 bases; nucleotides not matched to a gene: 5. The CDR3 is CASSFSGGAETQYF. In DNA, the CDR3 is TGTGCCAGCAGCTTCTCCGGGGGGGCGGAGACCCAGTACTTC.

This chain uses TRBV2 with TRBJ2-7, with 9 positions matching TRBD2. This CDR3 region has 14 residues. Germline V gene data show CDR1 as SNHLY and CDR2 as FYNNEI. With V trimmed by 6 bases and J by 5 bases, 8 bases remained unmatched. CDR3 in DNA: TGTGCCAGCAGCCTCGGGACTAGCTTCCACGAGCAGTACTTC. It translates to CASSLGTSFHEQYF.

The chain couples TRBV11-1 to TRBJ1-2, with 8 nucleotides matching TRBD1. Germline CDR1 SGHAT, CDR2 FQDESV (reference sequence). This CDR3 is built from 14 residues. With V trimmed by 0 bases and J by 4 bases, 1 base remained unmatched. CDR3 in DNA: TGTGCCAGCAGCTTAGCCGGGACAGGCTATGGCTACACCTTC. Translation gives CASSLAGTGYGYTF. Full variable domain (rest looked up from reference TRBV11-1 and TRBJ1-2): EAEVAQSPRYKITEKSQAVAFWCDPISGHATLYWYRQILGQGPELLVQFQDESVVDDSQLPKDRFSAERLKGVDSTLKIQPAELGDSAMYLCASSLAGTGYGYTFGSGTRLTVV.

V is TRBV10-3 and J is TRBJ1-5; the match to TRBD1 covers 7 bases. The junction had 7 bases not matched to a gene; V was cut back by 10 bases and J by 1 base. From germline, CDR1 is ENHRY and CDR2 SYGVKD. The CDR3 is made up of 14 amino acids. CDR3 nucleotide sequence: TGTGCCACCCGACAGGGAGGAAGCAATCAGCCCCAGCATTTT. Amino acids: CATRQGGSNQPQHF.

This chain uses TRBV3-1 (or the pseudogene TRBV3-2) with TRBJ1-3; D remains ambiguous. Germline CDR1 is LGHDT and CDR2 is YNNKEL (reference sequence). V shed 4 bases and J shed 8 bases, with 12 bases lying between them. The length of the CDR3 is 13 residues. CDR3 DNA: TGTGCCAGCAGCCTTTGGGCCCGAGACACCATATATTTT. Amino acids: CASSLWARDTIYF.

This clone came up many times. The gene calls are TRBV3-1 (or the pseudogene TRBV3-2) and TRBJ2-7, with 7 bases lining up with TRBD2. Germline V gives CDR1 LGHDT, CDR2 YNNKEL (reference sequence). This CDR3 region has 15 residues. V lost 4 bases, J lost 0 bases, and 6 bases stayed unmatched. The CDR3, as DNA: TGTGCCAGCAGCCCTACGGGGGAGGGCTCCTACGAGCAGTACTTC. Amino acids: CASSPTGEGSYEQYF.

The V gene is TRBV9, the J gene TRBJ1-2; TRBD1 aligns across 9 bases. Germline assignment: CDR1 SGDLS and CDR2 YYNGEE. This CDR3 spans 14 amino acids. The V and J ends lost 3 bases and 2 bases, in that order; junction bases with no gene match: 2. Here the CDR3 DNA reads TGTGCCAGCAGCGCGACAGGGGGGAACTATGGCTACACCTTC. It is translated as CASSATGGNYGYTF.

The chain links TRBV7-9 to TRBJ2-3, with D possibly being TRBD2 (5 bases). The CDR3 is 16 residues long. CDR1 and CDR2 from the germline V gene are SEHNR and FQNEAQ (reference sequence). V was shortened by 6 bases and J by 0 bases, with 16 bases between the two germline ends. In DNA form, the CDR3 reads TGTGCCAGCAGTCTGCCGGTGGACTCGAGCACAGATACGCAGTATTTT. Translating gives CASSLPVDSSTDTQYF.

The rearrangement uses TRBV5-1 and TRBJ2-1; D perhaps matches TRBD1 (5 bases). The V and J ends lost 2 bases and 7 bases respectively, with 10 bases between them. This CDR3 is 13 amino acids long. Germline V gene data show CDR1 as SGHRS and CDR2 as YFSETQ. The CDR3 sequence: CASSFARVNEQFF. CDR3 DNA sequence: TGCGCCAGCAGCTTCGCCAGGGTGAATGAGCAGTTCTTC. The whole variable domain, remainder taken from reference TRBV5-1 and TRBJ2-1, is KAGVTQTPRYLIKTRGQQVTLSCSPISGHRSVSWYQQTPGQGLQFLFEYFSETQRNKGNFPGRFSGRQFSNSRSEMNVSTLELGDSALYLCASSFARVNEQFFGPGTRLTVL.

The genes are TRBV29-1 and TRBJ2-5; 7 bases map to TRBD1. The CDR3 extends over 16 amino acids. Germline loops: CDR1 SQVTM, CDR2 ANQGSEA. V lost 1 base and J lost 7; bases outside the gene matches: 15. In nucleotides, the CDR3 is TGCAGCGTTGAAGGAATGTGGGGACAGAGACTTGGGACCCAGTACTTC. This codes for CSVEGMWGQRLGTQYF.

For this clone: The same CDR3 can be traced to other DNA sequences in this sample. The chain uses TRBV5-1 and TRBJ2-5, with 16 bases matching TRBD2. V trimming: 3 bases; J trimming: 5 bases; junction bases outside the gene matches: 4. Germline assignment: CDR1 SGHRS and CDR2 YFSETQ. There are 16 residues in the CDR3. CDR3 coding DNA: TGCGCCAGCAGCTCGGGACTAGCGGGGGGGCAGGAGACCCAGTACTTC. Amino acids: CASSSGLAGGQETQYF. The entire variable domain, with the rest obtained from reference TRBV5-1 and TRBJ2-5, is as follows: KAGVTQTPRYLIKTRGQQVTLSCSPISGHRSVSWYQQTPGQGLQFLFEYFSETQRNKGNFPGRFSGRQFSNSRSEMNVSTLELGDSALYLCASSSGLAGGQETQYFGPGTRLLVL.

A few counts support this clone. The chain is built from TRBV15 and TRBJ2-5; D might be TRBD2 (5 bases). CDR3 length: 16 residues. Trimming cost V 5 bases and J 4 bases, with 20 bases left between them. The germline gives CDR1 LNHNV, CDR2 YYDKDF (reference sequence). The DNA of the CDR3 is TGTGCCACCAGCTCCTCGAGGCTAGCTGGAGGAGAGACCCAGTACTTC. Translating gives CATSSSRLAGGETQYF.

This chain links TRBV7-9 with TRBJ1-2; a weak D match, TRBD1 (5 bases). Germline V gene sequence: CDR1 SEHNR, CDR2 FQNEAQ (reference sequence). V lost 4 bases and J lost 4, with 10 bases in between. The CDR3 totals 13 residues. The CDR3 DNA sequence: TGTGCCAGCAGCTCCTCAGGGATCTATGGCTACACCTTC. Protein: CASSSSGIYGYTF.

V gene TRBV19 combines with J gene TRBJ1-1; TRBD1 matches 7 bases. This CDR3 spans 13 amino acids. V shed 6 bases and J 11 bases; nucleotides not matched to a gene: 12. Per the germline V gene, CDR1 is LNHDA and CDR2 is SQIVND (reference sequence). The CDR3 nucleotides are TGTGCCAGTAGGGGGGACAGCCCAAATCATGCTTTCTTT. Translation: CASRGDSPNHAFF.

Points on this clone: The sample holds other DNA sequences that translate to the same CDR3. The chain uses TRBV5-1 and TRBJ2-1; 8 bases align to TRBD1. The CDR3 consists of 15 residues. CDR1 and CDR2 (germline): SGHRS, YFSETQ. After removal of 0 bases from V and 3 bases from J, the junction contained 2 bases not matched to a gene. The CDR3 DNA is TGCGCCAGCAGCTTGGCAGGACAGGGCTACAATGAGCAGTTCTTC. Protein product: CASSLAGQGYNEQFF.